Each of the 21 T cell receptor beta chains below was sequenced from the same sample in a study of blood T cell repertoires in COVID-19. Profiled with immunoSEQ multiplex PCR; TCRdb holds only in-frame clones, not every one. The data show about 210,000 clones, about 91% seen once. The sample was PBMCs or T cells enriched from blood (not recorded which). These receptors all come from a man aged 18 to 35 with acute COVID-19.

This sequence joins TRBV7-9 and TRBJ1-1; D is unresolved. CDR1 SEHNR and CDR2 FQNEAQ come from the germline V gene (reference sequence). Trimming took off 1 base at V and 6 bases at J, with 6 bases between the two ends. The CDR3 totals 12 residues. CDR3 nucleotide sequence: TGTGCCAGCAGCTTAGGGCAACCTGAAGCTTTCTTT. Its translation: CASSLGQPEAFF.

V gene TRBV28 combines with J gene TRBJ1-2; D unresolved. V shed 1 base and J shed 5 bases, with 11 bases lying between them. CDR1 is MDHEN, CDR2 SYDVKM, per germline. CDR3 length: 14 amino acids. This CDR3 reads CASSLFEEWYGYTF. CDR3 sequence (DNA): TGTGCCAGCAGTTTATTCGAAGAGTGGTATGGCTACACCTTC.

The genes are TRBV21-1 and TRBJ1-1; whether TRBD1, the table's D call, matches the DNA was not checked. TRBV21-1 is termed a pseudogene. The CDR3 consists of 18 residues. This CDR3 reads CASSKGLLRGPPNTEAFF. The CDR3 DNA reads TGTGCCAGCAGCAAAGGACTCCTCAGGGGGCCTCCTAACACTGAAGCTTTCTTT.

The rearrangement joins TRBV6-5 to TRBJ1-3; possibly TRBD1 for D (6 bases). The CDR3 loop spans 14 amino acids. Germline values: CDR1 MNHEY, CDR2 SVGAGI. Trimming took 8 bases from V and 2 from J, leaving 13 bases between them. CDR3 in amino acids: CASAQTGTGNTIYF. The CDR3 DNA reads TGTGCCAGCGCACAAACAGGGACTGGAAACACCATATATTTT.

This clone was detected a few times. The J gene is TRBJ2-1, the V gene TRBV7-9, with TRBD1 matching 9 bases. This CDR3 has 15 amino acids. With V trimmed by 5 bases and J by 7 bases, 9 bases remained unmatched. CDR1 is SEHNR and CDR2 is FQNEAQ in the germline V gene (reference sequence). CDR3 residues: CASSLGTGFDNEQFF. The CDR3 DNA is TGTGCCAGCAGCCTCGGGACAGGGTTTGATAATGAGCAGTTCTTC.

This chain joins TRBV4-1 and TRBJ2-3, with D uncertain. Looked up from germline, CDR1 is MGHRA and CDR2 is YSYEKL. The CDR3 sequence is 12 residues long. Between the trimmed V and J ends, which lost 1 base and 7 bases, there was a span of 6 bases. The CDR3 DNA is TGCGCCAGCAGCCAAGTACTAAATACGCAGTATTTT. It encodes CASSQVLNTQYF.

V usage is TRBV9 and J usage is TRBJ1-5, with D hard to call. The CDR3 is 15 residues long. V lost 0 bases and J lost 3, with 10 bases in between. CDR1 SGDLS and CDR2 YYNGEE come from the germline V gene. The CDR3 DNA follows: TGTGCCAGCAGCGTAGCTGGAGGCCTCAATCAGCCCCAGCATTTT. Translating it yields CASSVAGGLNQPQHF.

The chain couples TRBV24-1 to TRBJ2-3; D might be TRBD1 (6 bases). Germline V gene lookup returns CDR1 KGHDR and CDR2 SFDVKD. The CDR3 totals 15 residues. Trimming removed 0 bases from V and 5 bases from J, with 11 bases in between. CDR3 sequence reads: CATSDLKRGKDTQYF. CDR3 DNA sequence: TGTGCCACCAGTGATTTGAAAAGGGGGAAAGATACGCAGTATTTT.

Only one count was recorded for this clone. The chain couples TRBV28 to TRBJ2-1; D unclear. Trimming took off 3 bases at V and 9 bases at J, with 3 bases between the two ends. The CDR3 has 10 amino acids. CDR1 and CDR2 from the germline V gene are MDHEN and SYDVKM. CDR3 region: CASSFREQFF. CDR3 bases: TGTGCCAGCAGTTTCCGTGAGCAGTTCTTC.

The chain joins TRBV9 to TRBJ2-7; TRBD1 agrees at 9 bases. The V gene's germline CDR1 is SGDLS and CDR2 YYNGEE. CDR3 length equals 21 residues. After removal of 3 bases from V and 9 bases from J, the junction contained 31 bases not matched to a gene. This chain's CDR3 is CASSAGTGKLWGVDGGGRQYF. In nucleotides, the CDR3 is TGTGCCAGCAGCGCAGGGACAGGGAAATTATGGGGCGTGGATGGTGGTGGACGGCAGTACTTC.

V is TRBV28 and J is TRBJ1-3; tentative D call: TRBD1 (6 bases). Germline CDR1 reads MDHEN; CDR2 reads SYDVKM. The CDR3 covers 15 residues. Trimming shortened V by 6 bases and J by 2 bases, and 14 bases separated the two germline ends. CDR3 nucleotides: TGTGCCAGCAGCGACAGGTCCCCGCCTGGAAACACCATATATTTT. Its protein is CASSDRSPPGNTIYF. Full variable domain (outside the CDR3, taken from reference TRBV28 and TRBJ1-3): DVKVTQSSRYLVKRTGEKVFLECVQDMDHENMFWYRQDPGLGLRLIYFSYDVKMKEKGDIPEGYSVSREKKERFSLILESASTNQTSMYLCASSDRSPPGNTIYFGEGSWLTVV.

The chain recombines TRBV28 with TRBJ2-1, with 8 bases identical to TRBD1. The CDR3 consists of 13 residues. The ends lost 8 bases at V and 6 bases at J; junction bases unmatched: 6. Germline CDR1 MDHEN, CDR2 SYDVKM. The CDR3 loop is CASPSGTGNEQFF. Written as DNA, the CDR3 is TGTGCCAGCCCGTCCGGGACAGGCAATGAGCAGTTCTTC.

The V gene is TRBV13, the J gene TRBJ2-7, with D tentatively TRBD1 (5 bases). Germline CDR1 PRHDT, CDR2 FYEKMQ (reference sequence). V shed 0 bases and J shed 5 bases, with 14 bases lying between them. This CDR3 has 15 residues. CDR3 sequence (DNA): TGTGCCAGCAGCTTAGGGCCCAGGGCAGATGACGAGCAGTACTTC. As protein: CASSLGPRADDEQYF. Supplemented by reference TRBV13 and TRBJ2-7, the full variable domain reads AAGVIQSPRHLIKEKRETATLKCYPIPRHDTVYWYQQGPGQDPQFLISFYEKMQSDKGSIPDRFSAQQFSDYHSELNMSSLELGDSALYFCASSLGPRADDEQYFGPGTRLTVT.

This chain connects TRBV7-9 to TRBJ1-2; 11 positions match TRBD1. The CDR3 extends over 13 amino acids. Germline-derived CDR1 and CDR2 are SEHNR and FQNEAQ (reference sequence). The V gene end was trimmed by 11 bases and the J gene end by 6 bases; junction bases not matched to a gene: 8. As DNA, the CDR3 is TGTGCCGCCGAGGACAGGGGGCTTGATGGCTACACCTTC. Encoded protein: CAAEDRGLDGYTF.

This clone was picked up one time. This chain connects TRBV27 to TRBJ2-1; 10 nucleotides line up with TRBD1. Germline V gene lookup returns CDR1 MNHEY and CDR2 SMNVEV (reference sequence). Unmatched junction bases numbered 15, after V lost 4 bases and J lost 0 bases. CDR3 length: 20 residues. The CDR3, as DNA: TGTGCCAGCAGTTGGGGTTCGGACAGGGGGACGGGGAGCTCCTACAATGAGCAGTTCTTC. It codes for CASSWGSDRGTGSSYNEQFF.

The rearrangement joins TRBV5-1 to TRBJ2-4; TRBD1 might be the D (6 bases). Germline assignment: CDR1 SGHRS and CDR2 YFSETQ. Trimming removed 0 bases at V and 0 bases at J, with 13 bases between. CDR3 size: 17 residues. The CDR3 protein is CASSLDRQAIAKNIQYF. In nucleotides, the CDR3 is TGCGCCAGCAGCTTGGACCGACAGGCGATAGCCAAAAACATTCAGTACTTC. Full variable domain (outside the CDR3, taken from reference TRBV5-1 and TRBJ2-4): KAGVTQTPRYLIKTRGQQVTLSCSPISGHRSVSWYQQTPGQGLQFLFEYFSETQRNKGNFPGRFSGRQFSNSRSEMNVSTLELGDSALYLCASSLDRQAIAKNIQYFGAGTRLSVL.

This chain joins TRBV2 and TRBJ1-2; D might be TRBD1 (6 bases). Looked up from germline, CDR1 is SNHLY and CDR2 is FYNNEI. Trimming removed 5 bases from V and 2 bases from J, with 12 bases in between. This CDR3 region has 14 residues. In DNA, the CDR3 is TGTGCCAGCAGTACCCAGGGGCAGAACTATGGCTACACCTTC. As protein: CASSTQGQNYGYTF.

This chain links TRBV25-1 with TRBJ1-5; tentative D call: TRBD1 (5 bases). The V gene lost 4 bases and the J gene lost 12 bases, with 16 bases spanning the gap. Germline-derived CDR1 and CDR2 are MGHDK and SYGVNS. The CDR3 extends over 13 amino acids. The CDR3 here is CASSGPPSDSQHF. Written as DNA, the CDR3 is TGTGCCAGCAGTGGCCCACCGTCCGACAGCCAGCATTTT.

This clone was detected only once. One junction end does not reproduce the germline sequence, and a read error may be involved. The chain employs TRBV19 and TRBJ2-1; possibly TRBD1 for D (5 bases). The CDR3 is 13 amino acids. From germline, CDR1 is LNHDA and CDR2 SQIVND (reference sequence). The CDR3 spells CASSLDSYNEQFF. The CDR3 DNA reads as TGTGCCAGTAGTTTAGACAGTTACAATGAGCAGTTCTTC.

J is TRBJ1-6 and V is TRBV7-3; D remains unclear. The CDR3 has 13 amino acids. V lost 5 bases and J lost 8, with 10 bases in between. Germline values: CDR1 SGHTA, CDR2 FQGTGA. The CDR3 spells CASSPEPYSPLHF. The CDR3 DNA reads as TGTGCCAGCAGCCCTGAGCCGTATTCACCCCTCCACTTT.

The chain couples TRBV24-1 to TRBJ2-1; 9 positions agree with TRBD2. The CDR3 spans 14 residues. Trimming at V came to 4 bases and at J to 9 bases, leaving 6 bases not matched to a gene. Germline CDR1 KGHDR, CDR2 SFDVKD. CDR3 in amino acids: CATSDPAGGSEQFF. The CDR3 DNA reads TGTGCCACCAGTGACCCAGCGGGAGGCTCTGAGCAGTTCTTC.